Each of the 22 T cell receptor beta chains below was sequenced from the same sample in a study of shared clonotypes between healthy human individuals. The repertoire was sequenced with immunoSEQ multiplex PCR; TCRdb's copy has only in-frame clones and lacks some. The sample lists fewer than 350,000 clones, around 87% occurring once. Specimen: memory CD8+ T cells sorted from blood. Described subset: CD45RO+ cells pooled with CCR7-negative TemRA cells. The receptors shown here come from a man younger than 35 in good health.

The V gene is TRBV10-1, the J gene TRBJ2-7; D may be TRBD1 (6 bases). Trimming left V 3 bases short and J 6 bases short, with 12 bases between. There are 13 residues in the CDR3. Germline V gives CDR1 WNHNN, CDR2 SYGVQD (reference sequence). This CDR3 reads CASSDPPGVEQYF. In DNA form, the CDR3 reads TGCGCCAGCAGTGACCCCCCAGGGGTCGAGCAGTACTTC.

This clone was recorded only once. The chain uses TRBV11-2 and TRBJ2-5, with D uncertain. This CDR3 comprises 15 residues. Trimming took off 3 bases at V and 5 bases at J, with 16 bases between the two ends. Germline V gene sequence: CDR1 SGHAT, CDR2 FQNNGV. CDR3 bases: TGTGCCAGCAGCTTCTACGTGGGATCCCACGAGACCCAGTACTTC. Protein product: CASSFYVGSHETQYF.

The gene calls are TRBV5-6 and TRBJ1-2; no reliable D call. The CDR3 loop spans 12 amino acids. With 0 bases removed from V and 8 bases from J, the gap between germline ends came to 8 bases. The germline V gene encodes CDR1 SGHDT and CDR2 YYEEEE. The CDR3 reads CASSLDGPGYTF. DNA for the CDR3: TGTGCCAGCAGCTTGGACGGGCCAGGCTACACCTTC.

The chain links TRBV7-9 to TRBJ1-2; D gene uncertain. Per the germline V gene, CDR1 is SEHNR and CDR2 is FQNEAQ (reference sequence). V gave up 4 bases and J gave up 5 bases, with 8 bases separating them. The CDR3 is 12 amino acids. The CDR3 DNA sequence: TGTGCCAGCAGCTCAAACCGGTATGGCTACACCTTC. Translating gives CASSSNRYGYTF. The whole variable domain, remainder taken from reference TRBV7-9 and TRBJ1-2, is DTGVSQNPRHKITKRGQNVTFRCDPISEHNRLYWYRQTLGQGPEFLTYFQNEAQLEKSRLLSDRFSAERPKGSFSTLEIQRTEQGDSAMYLCASSSNRYGYTFGSGTRLTVV.

The chain employs TRBV19 and TRBJ2-7; D is unclear. The CDR3 sequence is 14 residues long. The germline gives CDR1 LNHDA, CDR2 SQIVND (reference sequence). The V and J ends lost 6 bases and 5 bases respectively, with 17 bases between them. CDR3 coding DNA: TGTGCCAGTAGCAACTTTGAGAGATATGACGAGCAGTACTTC. Its protein product is CASSNFERYDEQYF.

This clone was counted a single time. The gene calls are TRBV11-2 and TRBJ2-3; possible D gene TRBD1, 6 bases. This CDR3 is built from 16 residues. In germline, CDR1 is SGHAT, CDR2 FQNNGV. V lost 1 base, J lost 2 bases, and 13 bases lay in between. The CDR3 loop is CASSLVGADPTDTQYF. The CDR3 DNA is TGTGCCAGCAGCTTAGTGGGGGCAGACCCCACAGATACGCAGTATTTT.

This clone appeared once. V is TRBV5-1 and J is TRBJ2-7, with D possibly TRBD1 on 6 matching bases. V dropped 4 bases and J dropped 6 bases, with 17 bases sitting between them. CDR1 is SGHRS, CDR2 YFSETQ, per germline. The CDR3 is 14 residues long. The CDR3 loop is CASSLWVGAGEQYF. The CDR3 nucleotides read TGCGCCAGCAGCCTGTGGGTGGGGGCAGGCGAGCAGTACTTC.

The V gene is TRBV9, the J gene TRBJ2-5; D perhaps matches TRBD1 (6 bases). The V end lost 3 bases, the J end lost 5 bases, and 17 bases lay between the germline ends. Germline-derived CDR1 and CDR2 are SGDLS and YYNGEE. This CDR3 region has 15 residues. CDR3 coding DNA: TGTGCCAGCAGCGCGGACGGGACACCCGGCGAGACCCAGTACTTC. Translation: CASSADGTPGETQYF.

The V call is TRBV10-2, the J call TRBJ2-7, with 10 bases lining up with TRBD2. Germline V gives CDR1 WSHSY, CDR2 SAAADI. The V gene end was trimmed by 2 bases and the J gene end by 7 bases; junction bases not matched to a gene: 8. The CDR3 spans 15 residues. CDR3 region: CASSEELAGTGEQYF. The CDR3, as DNA: TGCGCCAGCAGTGAGGAACTAGCGGGAACAGGAGAGCAGTACTTC.

The chain is built from TRBV28 and TRBJ1-5, with D maybe TRBD1 (5 bases). Germline CDR1 and CDR2: MDHEN and SYDVKM. Trimming shortened V by 6 bases and J by 0 bases, and 15 bases separated the two germline ends. The CDR3 is 16 residues long. The CDR3 nucleotides read TGTGCCAGCAGGTGGTGGGGGTCGTATAGCAATCAGCCCCAGCATTTT. It codes for CASRWWGSYSNQPQHF.

The chain combines TRBV7-2 with TRBJ2-4; 7 bases agree with TRBD1. Germline CDR1 and CDR2: SGHTA and FQGNSA. The J segment lost 2 bases and the V segment lost 5 bases, leaving 6 bases of the junction unmatched. This CDR3 is 15 amino acids long. CDR3 coding DNA: TGTGCCAGCAGCCCCCAGACAGGGACCAAAAACATTCAGTACTTC. It specifies CASSPQTGTKNIQYF.

CDR3 bases: TGCGCCAGCAGCTTGGTCTCGGACACTGAAGCTTTCTTT. Encoded protein: CASSLVSDTEAFF. The rearrangement joins TRBV5-1 to TRBJ1-1; D gene unclear. The germline V gene encodes CDR1 SGHRS and CDR2 YFSETQ. CDR3 length: 13 residues. The germline V and J ends were trimmed by 0 bases and 3 bases, with 6 bases remaining between them.

The chain links TRBV9 to TRBJ2-7, with 7 bases identical to TRBD2. This CDR3 comprises 13 residues. Looked up from germline, CDR1 is SGDLS and CDR2 is YYNGEE. Trimming took 4 bases from V and 6 from J; bases not matched to a gene: 7. The CDR3 bases are TGTGCCAGCAGCTTTAGGGAGGGGATCGAGCAGTACTTC. Its protein is CASSFREGIEQYF.

This clone qualifies as medium-sized. The chain couples TRBV6-5 to TRBJ2-1; D is perhaps TRBD2 (6 bases). The CDR3 has 16 amino acids. CDR1 is MNHEY and CDR2 is SVGAGI in the germline V gene. V lost 0 bases to trimming and J lost 0 bases, with 9 bases between them. This chain's CDR3 is CASSYSDGSSYNEQFF. In nucleotides, the CDR3 is TGTGCCAGCAGTTACTCGGACGGGAGCTCCTACAATGAGCAGTTCTTC.

This chain links TRBV9 with TRBJ1-2, with D possibly TRBD1 on 5 matching bases. With 4 bases removed from V and 8 bases from J, the gap between germline ends came to 12 bases. CDR1 is SGDLS and CDR2 is YYNGEE in the germline V gene. The CDR3 is 12 residues long. CDR3 sequence reads: CASSLPGHGYTF. CDR3 sequence (DNA): TGTGCCAGCAGCCTCCCGGGGCACGGCTACACCTTC.

This chain joins TRBV15 and TRBJ2-7; D remains ambiguous. The CDR3 has 14 residues. Germline CDR1 reads LNHNV; CDR2 reads YYDKDF (reference sequence). Trimming left V 3 bases short and J 2 bases short, with 11 bases between. Here the CDR3 DNA reads TGTGCCACCAGCAGCCCAGAGAGTGCCTACGAGCAGTACTTC. Protein product: CATSSPESAYEQYF. The full variable domain, its missing parts supplied by reference TRBV15 and TRBJ2-7, is DAMVIQNPRYQVTQFGKPVTLSCSQTLNHNVMYWYQQKSSQAPKLLFHYYDKDFNNEADTPDNFQSRRPNTSFCFLDIRSPGLGDTAMYLCATSSPESAYEQYFGPGTRLTVT.

The gene calls are TRBV2 and TRBJ2-7, with a weak D call TRBD2 (5 bases). CDR1 is SNHLY, CDR2 FYNNEI, per germline. The CDR3 runs 12 residues. V was clipped by 10 bases and J by 4 bases, with 14 bases between them. The CDR3 DNA follows: TGTGCCACCCTTAGGACGGGGTACGAGCAGTACTTC. This codes for CATLRTGYEQYF.

The V gene is TRBV4-3, the J gene TRBJ1-2, with 11 nucleotides matching TRBD1. V lost 0 bases to trimming and J lost 7 bases; unmatched junction nucleotides: 7. The CDR3 sequence is 16 residues long. Germline V gene sequence: CDR1 LGHNA, CDR2 YSLEER. The CDR3 sequence is CASSQDADRGPGGYTF. Written as DNA, the CDR3 is TGCGCCAGCAGCCAAGATGCGGACAGGGGGCCCGGTGGCTACACCTTC.

This chain joins TRBV5-4 and TRBJ2-7; tentatively, D is TRBD2 (6 bases). There are 13 residues in the CDR3. Looked up from germline, CDR1 is SGHNT and CDR2 is YYREEE (reference sequence). V lost 3 bases and J lost 6, with 13 bases in between. CDR3 sequence reads: CASSYGGAGEQYF. The CDR3 nucleotides read TGTGCCAGCAGCTACGGGGGTGCGGGCGAGCAGTACTTC.

The V and J genes are TRBV27 and TRBJ2-5; D ambiguous. The CDR3 totals 16 residues. The V end was cut by 0 bases, the J end by 4 bases, with 15 bases between. Per germline, CDR1 MNHEY and CDR2 SMNVEV (reference sequence). The CDR3 reads CASSLSSPKVGETQYF. The CDR3 region has the DNA TGTGCCAGCAGTTTATCGTCTCCAAAGGTCGGAGAGACCCAGTACTTC.

This chain connects TRBV27 to TRBJ2-7; TRBD2 agrees at 8 bases. With 3 bases clipped from V and 2 bases from J, the junction kept 3 bases outside the gene matches. The CDR3 extends over 14 amino acids. Germline V gives CDR1 MNHEY, CDR2 SMNVEV (reference sequence). CDR3 sequence (DNA): TGTGCCAGCAGTTTCCGGGAGGGGACCTACGAGCAGTACTTC. It yields the protein CASSFREGTYEQYF.

This sequence joins TRBV11-2 and TRBJ2-7, with 7 bases lining up with TRBD1. Trimming cost V 5 bases and J 6 bases; bases outside gene matches: 16. The CDR3 loop spans 16 amino acids. The V gene's germline CDR1 is SGHAT and CDR2 FQNNGV. CDR3 bases: TGTGCCAGCAGCGGCAGCAGGGGGAGCCATGCCATCGAGCAGTACTTC. Its translation: CASSGSRGSHAIEQYF.